This T cell receptor beta chain was documented in a study of a mutant IDH1 vaccine in newly diagnosed glioma. Study-level information: In the visit schedule, V12 fell in week 35, while V13 fell in week 47.

Time point indicated: week 35, safety follow-up. In every dose of vaccine, 300 ug of mutant IDH1 20-mer peptide was given alongside topical imiquimod. Using immunoSEQ multiplex PCR, the repertoire was profiled, and TCRdb retains in-frame clones only, with some absent. The data show 25,000 to 40,000 clones, roughly 86% seen once. V was cut by 3 bases and J by 4 bases, with 6 bases left in between. CDR3 length equals 11 residues. The germline CDR1 and CDR2 sequences are GTSNPN and SVGIG (reference sequence). This clone came up many times. The antigen is undetermined. Sequenced here: PBMCs, sampled from a glioma patient whose treatment included an IDH1 peptide vaccine. This chain connects TRBV30 to TRBJ1-1; the D is unclear. This TCR came from a man aged 30 to 39 with glioma. CDR3 amino acids: CAWSDATEAFF. DNA of the CDR3: TGTGCCTGGAGCGACGCCACTGAAGCTTTCTTT.